A single T cell receptor (beta chain) is shown here with its context. Clones were read by immunoSEQ multiplex PCR, and TCRdb kept only the in-frame ones, dropping some. The sample holds around 100,000 clones, about 90% seen once. Trimming removed 4 bases from V and 3 bases from J; junction bases left unmatched: 10. In germline, CDR1 is MNHEY, CDR2 SVGAGI. The CDR3 is 16 residues long. These data are taken from a study of T cell changes during pregnancy in multiple sclerosis. This sample comprised peripheral blood, obtained after pregnancy. This chain uses TRBV6-5 with TRBJ2-5, with TRBD1 identical over 8 bases. This TCR derives from a female donor with multiple sclerosis, enrolled in a pregnancy study. The CDR3 here is CASSSVTGALKETQYF. CDR3 coding DNA: TGTGCCAGCAGTTCCGTGACAGGGGCCCTTAAAGAGACCCAGTACTTC.